The 11 T cell receptor beta chains below all came from one sample that was sequenced in a study of blood T cell repertoires in COVID-19 (dated by TCRdb to the early 2020s). Receptor amplification or capture employed the immunoSEQ multiplex PCR assay. Imported from immuneACCESS, the table was reduced by TCRdb to in-frame sequences with V and J called. These copies leave out some clones; in studies compared against another copy, an unresolved V gene accounts for under half, and the cause of the remainder is not known. In this sample the table shows around 200,000 clones, roughly 86% of which occur a single time. The ten biggest clones cover 2.5% to 3% of the sample. Sequencing input: peripheral blood. The receptors were gathered from a man aged 35 to 55 with active or convalescent COVID-19.

DNA of the CDR3: TGTGCCAGCAGCTTACTCTCGCGGGGCCTCTCCTACAATGAGCAGTTCTTC. It is translated as CASSLLSRGLSYNEQFF. J is TRBJ2-1 and V is TRBV11-2, with TRBD2 as a possible D gene (6 bases). Trimming stripped 2 bases from V and 0 bases from J, with 14 bases between. Germline V gives CDR1 SGHAT, CDR2 FQNNGV. The CDR3 runs 17 residues.

The chain is built from TRBV5-1 and TRBJ1-6; 7 bases are a match to TRBD1. The CDR3 covers 19 residues. Germline CDR1 is SGHRS and CDR2 is YFSETQ. J was trimmed by 2 bases and V by 0 bases; bases with no gene match: 11. Written as DNA, the CDR3 is TGCGCCAGCAGCTTGGCCGGCCGACAGGGCGGTACCTATAATTCACCCCTCCACTTT. It translates to CASSLAGRQGGTYNSPLHF.

The rearrangement joins TRBV11-2 to TRBJ2-5, with unresolved D. The length of the CDR3 is 13 residues. Germline lookup yields CDR1 SGHAT and CDR2 FQNNGV. Trimming shortened V by 3 bases and J by 2 bases, and 7 bases separated the two germline ends. The CDR3 loop reads CASSFSFQETQYF. Written as DNA, the CDR3 is TGTGCCAGCAGCTTTAGTTTTCAAGAGACCCAGTACTTC. The variable domain in full, with the rest retrieved from reference TRBV11-2 and TRBJ2-5, is EAGVAQSPRYKIIEKRQSVAFWCNPISGHATLYWYQQILGQGPKLLIQFQNNGVVDDSQLPKDRFSAERLKGVDSTLKIQPAKLEDSAVYLCASSFSFQETQYFGPGTRLLVL.

In this sample, this clone turned up once. V usage is TRBV28 and J usage is TRBJ2-7; 9 bases line up with TRBD2. Trimming removed 2 bases from V and 1 base from J; junction bases left unmatched: 6. The germline gives CDR1 MDHEN, CDR2 SYDVKM. The CDR3 consists of 16 residues. CDR3 coding DNA: TGTGCCAGCAGTTTAAGGGTGGGACTAGCATCCTACGAGCAGTACTTC. Translation: CASSLRVGLASYEQYF. Filled out from reference TRBV28 and TRBJ2-7, the complete variable domain reads DVKVTQSSRYLVKRTGEKVFLECVQDMDHENMFWYRQDPGLGLRLIYFSYDVKMKEKGDIPEGYSVSREKKERFSLILESASTNQTSMYLCASSLRVGLASYEQYFGPGTRLTVT.

The chain employs TRBV18 and TRBJ1-1; TRBD1 might be the D (5 bases). CDR3 size: 12 residues. Germline loops: CDR1 KGHSH, CDR2 LQKENI. The V and J ends lost 5 bases and 8 bases respectively, with 12 bases between them. CDR3 nucleotides: TGTGCCAGCTCATCTGACAGATACGAAGCTTTCTTT. Its translation is CASSSDRYEAFF.

The V call is TRBV7-9, the J call TRBJ2-1; 8 bases map to TRBD2. The CDR3 runs 12 residues. Germline-derived CDR1 and CDR2 are SEHNR and FQNEAQ (reference sequence). The junction had 6 bases not matched to a gene; V was cut back by 5 bases and J by 12 bases. The CDR3 spells CASSTGLVGQFF. The CDR3 DNA follows: TGTGCCAGCAGCACGGGACTAGTAGGGCAGTTCTTC. Based on the CDR3 plus reference TRBV7-9 and TRBJ2-1, the full variable domain is DTGVSQNPRHKITKRGQNVTFRCDPISEHNRLYWYRQTLGQGPEFLTYFQNEAQLEKSRLLSDRFSAERPKGSFSTLEIQRTEQGDSAMYLCASSTGLVGQFFGPGTRLTVL.

The rearrangement links TRBV6-6 to TRBJ2-2; D might be TRBD1 (5 bases). The V gene's germline CDR1 is MNHNY and CDR2 SVGAGI (reference sequence). The germline V and J ends were trimmed by 7 bases and 4 bases, with 10 bases remaining between them. There are 13 residues in the CDR3. The CDR3 coding sequence is TGTGCCAGCAAATGGGGCTCCACCGGGGAGCTGTTTTTT. Its protein is CASKWGSTGELFF.

In this sample, this clone turned up once. The chain is built from TRBV5-1 and TRBJ2-1; 11 bases match TRBD2. There are 16 residues in the CDR3. The V segment lost 4 bases and the J segment 9 bases; nucleotides outside the gene matches: 12. Per germline, CDR1 SGHRS and CDR2 YFSETQ. This CDR3 reads CASSDMLAGGRGEQFF. The CDR3 coding sequence is TGCGCCAGCAGCGATATGCTAGCGGGGGGCCGGGGTGAGCAGTTCTTC.

V gene TRBV6-1 combines with J gene TRBJ2-5; no clear D. CDR3 size: 14 residues. Looked up from germline, CDR1 is MNHNS and CDR2 is SASEGT. Deletions cut 2 bases from V and 2 bases from J, with 9 bases between. CDR3 protein: CASSEITVQETQYF. The CDR3 DNA follows: TGTGCCAGCAGTGAAATTACAGTTCAAGAGACCCAGTACTTC.

The V and J genes are TRBV7-3 and TRBJ2-3, with 9 bases matching TRBD2. The CDR3 has 18 residues. Germline CDR1 is SGHTA and CDR2 is FQGTGA. Trimming removed 0 bases from V and 2 bases from J; junction bases left unmatched: 9. In DNA, the CDR3 is TGTGCCAGCAGCTTAACCCCCCCAAGCGGGGGGAACACAGATACGCAGTATTTT. Translated, it gives CASSLTPPSGGNTDTQYF.

J is TRBJ2-5 and V is TRBV14; D is ambiguous. The CDR3 has 13 residues. Germline V gene lookup returns CDR1 SGHDN and CDR2 FVKESK. V lost 1 base to trimming and J lost 1 base, with 4 bases between them. The CDR3 DNA follows: TGTGCCAGCAGCCAAGGAGCCCAAGAGACCCAGTACTTC. This sequence encodes CASSQGAQETQYF.